Below, 10 T cell receptor beta chains from the same sample are listed, as sequenced in a study of beta chain features in type 1 diabetes. Reverse transcription of all isolated RNA meant that expressed TCRB transcripts were sequenced. Libraries were prepared by immunoSEQ multiplex PCR; TCRdb keeps only in-frame clonotypes and omits some of them. Of a few hundred thousand clones detected, 11% appear once; the ten largest clones hold about 0.015%. Sequencing input: naive CD4+ T cells from blood. These receptors were obtained from a woman between 25 and 40 years old in good health.

The rearrangement joins TRBV11-3 to TRBJ2-1; 15 bases fit TRBD2. The germline V gene has CDR1 SGHNT and CDR2 YENEEA. The CDR3 runs to 17 residues. V lost 5 bases and J lost 9; bases outside the gene matches: 11. DNA for the CDR3: TGTGCCAGCAGCCCGGAGGGACTAGCGGGAGGATTTGGTGAGCAGTTCTTC. Translated, it gives CASSPEGLAGGFGEQFF.

This chain links TRBV7-2 with TRBJ2-2; 10 bases map to TRBD2. Germline V lookup: CDR1 SGHTA, CDR2 FQGNSA. The CDR3 loop spans 15 amino acids. Losses at the gene ends were 4 bases for V and 3 bases for J; bases not matched to a gene: 2. The CDR3 bases are TGTGCCAGCAGCTCCGGGACTAGCGACACCGGGGAGCTGTTTTTT. It yields the protein CASSSGTSDTGELFF.

The chain joins TRBV10-3 to TRBJ2-1; TRBD2 matches at 10 bases. This CDR3 has 16 amino acids. Germline V gene data show CDR1 as ENHRY and CDR2 as SYGVKD. V lost 6 bases, J lost 0 bases, and 5 bases stayed unmatched. The CDR3 DNA sequence: TGTGCCATCAGCGTAGCGGGAGGACGCTCCTACAATGAGCAGTTCTTC. This gives the protein CAISVAGGRSYNEQFF.

There are a few counts of this clone. The chain carries TRBV18 and TRBJ2-7, with 9 bases lining up with TRBD1. This CDR3 contains 14 residues. Germline loops: CDR1 KGHSH, CDR2 LQKENI. J was trimmed by 3 bases and V by 3 bases; bases with no gene match: 3. CDR3 region: CASSPRDRDYEQYF. The CDR3 DNA reads as TGTGCCAGCTCACCCCGGGACAGGGACTACGAGCAGTACTTC.

There are a few counts of this clone. The rearrangement joins TRBV9 to TRBJ2-1; D remains ambiguous. CDR3 size: 15 residues. CDR1 SGDLS and CDR2 YYNGEE come from the germline V gene. The V and J ends lost 0 bases and 3 bases respectively, with 10 bases between them. The CDR3 loop reads CASSVGVASYNEQFF. CDR3 in DNA: TGTGCCAGCAGCGTAGGAGTAGCTAGCTACAATGAGCAGTTCTTC.

The table lists this clone with a few counts. The chain carries TRBV28 and TRBJ2-6; D unresolved. This CDR3 region has 14 residues. V gave up 7 bases and J gave up 2 bases, with 9 bases separating them. Looked up from germline, CDR1 is MDHEN and CDR2 is SYDVKM. The CDR3 protein is CASTTTAGANVLTF. The CDR3 bases are TGTGCCAGCACCACTACCGCTGGGGCCAACGTCCTGACTTTC.

The rearrangement uses TRBV6-5 and TRBJ1-1; TRBD1 matches 9 bases. CDR1 and CDR2 from the germline V gene are MNHEY and SVGAGI. V was pared by 7 bases and J by 4 bases, with 10 bases of the junction left unmatched. The CDR3 extends over 15 amino acids. The CDR3 DNA is TGTGCCAGCACAAAATTACAGGGGGCGGTCACTGAAGCTTTCTTT. This codes for CASTKLQGAVTEAFF.

This chain connects TRBV6-1 to TRBJ2-3; D perhaps matches TRBD1 (5 bases). CDR3 length: 14 amino acids. Trimming removed 1 base at V and 6 bases at J, with 11 bases between. CDR1 MNHNS and CDR2 SASEGT come from the germline V gene. In nucleotides, the CDR3 is TGTGCCAGCAGTGAAGGCAGACAGTTTGATACGCAGTATTTT. Its protein is CASSEGRQFDTQYF.

The CDR3 protein is CAWREQGTSYNEQFF. CDR3 in DNA: TGTGCCTGGAGAGAACAGGGAACCTCCTACAATGAGCAGTTCTTC. The V call is TRBV30, the J call TRBJ2-1, with a weak D call TRBD1 (6 bases). The CDR3 consists of 15 residues. V lost 3 bases and J lost 0, with 12 bases in between. Looked up from germline, CDR1 is GTSNPN and CDR2 is SVGIG (reference sequence).

This clone was detected only a few times. Other DNA sequences in this sample translate to the same CDR3. The V gene is TRBV28, the J gene TRBJ2-5; 9 nucleotides agree with TRBD2. This CDR3 is built from 15 residues. The V and J ends lost 5 bases and 1 base, in that order; junction bases with no gene match: 5. The germline V gene has CDR1 MDHEN and CDR2 SYDVKM. CDR3 sequence reads: CASSLLLAGQETQYF. CDR3 DNA: TGTGCCAGCAGTCTTTTACTAGCGGGCCAAGAGACCCAGTACTTC.